The 15 T cell receptor beta chains presented below share a single source sample, sequenced in a study of cytomegalovirus exposure and HLA in healthy donors. Only in-frame clones appear in the TCRdb table, and some are missing; sequencing was by immunoSEQ multiplex PCR. This table has 120,000 or so clones, about 82% appearing once. The sequencing input was PBMCs. These receptors all stem from a man aged 18 to 30 in good health and CMV-seronegative.

This rearrangement joins TRBV6-4 to TRBJ2-1; 11 nucleotides match TRBD2. Germline V gene lookup returns CDR1 MRHNA and CDR2 SNTAGT. The CDR3 is 14 residues long. V shed 2 bases, J shed 6 bases, and the junction held 0 bases outside the gene matches. CDR3: CASSDGTSGNEQFF. CDR3 DNA: TGTGCCAGCAGTGACGGGACTAGCGGCAATGAGCAGTTCTTC.

The CDR3 here is CASSSSQGTNYGYTF. CDR3 in DNA: TGTGCCAGCAGCTCGTCACAGGGGACCAACTATGGCTACACCTTC. V and J are TRBV7-9 and TRBJ1-2; 7 bases are a match to TRBD1. CDR1 and CDR2 from the germline V gene are SEHNR and FQNEAQ (reference sequence). This CDR3 region has 15 residues. Losses at the gene ends were 4 bases for V and 2 bases for J; bases not matched to a gene: 7.

This chain connects TRBV5-4 to TRBJ2-1; 10 bases agree with TRBD2. Germline V CDR1 and CDR2: SGHNT, YYREEE (reference sequence). CDR3 length: 14 residues. With 4 bases clipped from V and 6 bases from J, the junction kept 4 bases outside the gene matches. CDR3 protein: CASSPGLAPNEQFF. In DNA form, the CDR3 reads TGTGCCAGCAGCCCGGGACTAGCGCCCAATGAGCAGTTCTTC.

The J gene is TRBJ1-5, the V gene TRBV2; TRBD1 agrees at 10 bases. Trimming took 4 bases from V and 0 from J; bases not matched to a gene: 3. Germline CDR1 SNHLY, CDR2 FYNNEI. The CDR3 runs to 16 residues. CDR3 region: CASSGGTGDSNQPQHF. The DNA of the CDR3 is TGTGCCAGCAGTGGAGGGACAGGGGATAGCAATCAGCCCCAGCATTTT.

The chain recombines TRBV5-8 with TRBJ2-2; 7 bases are a match to TRBD1. Germline assignment: CDR1 SGHTS and CDR2 YDEGEE. J was trimmed by 3 bases and V by 4 bases; bases with no gene match: 3. The CDR3 sequence is 14 residues long. DNA of the CDR3: TGTGCCAGCAGCCTAACAGGGGACACCGGGGAGCTGTTTTTT. Translating gives CASSLTGDTGELFF.

The chain links TRBV5-4 to TRBJ1-5, with unresolved D. The ends were cut back, 0 bases at V and 2 bases at J, with 6 bases in the middle. Germline V gives CDR1 SGHNT, CDR2 YYREEE (reference sequence). The CDR3 is 14 residues long. The CDR3 DNA is TGTGCCAGCAGCTTGGTTCGGGGCAATCAGCCCCAGCATTTT. Protein: CASSLVRGNQPQHF.

The chain combines TRBV10-1 with TRBJ2-1, with 9 bases lining up with TRBD2. The V gene end was trimmed by 6 bases and the J gene end by 6 bases; junction bases not matched to a gene: 6. Looked up from germline, CDR1 is WNHNN and CDR2 is SYGVQD (reference sequence). The CDR3 totals 14 residues. This CDR3 reads CASSRGLASNEQFF. CDR3 in DNA: TGCGCCAGCAGCCGGGGACTAGCCAGCAATGAGCAGTTCTTC.

The chain employs TRBV27 and TRBJ2-1, with D maybe TRBD2 (5 bases). V lost 0 bases, J lost 3 bases, and 6 bases lay in between. Germline assignment: CDR1 MNHEY and CDR2 SMNVEV (reference sequence). The CDR3 contains 14 residues. The CDR3, as DNA: TGTGCCAGCAGTTTATCCGGGAACTACAATGAGCAGTTCTTC. Its protein product is CASSLSGNYNEQFF.

The chain links TRBV7-2 to TRBJ2-5; 9 nucleotides agree with TRBD1. The V gene's germline CDR1 is SGHTA and CDR2 FQGNSA. V was pared by 5 bases and J by 3 bases, with 7 bases of the junction left unmatched. The CDR3 has 15 amino acids. The chain's CDR3 is CASSPRGDREETQYF. As DNA, the CDR3 is TGTGCCAGCAGCCCTCGAGGGGACAGGGAAGAGACCCAGTACTTC.

This clone came up a few times. The chain has TRBV7-9 and TRBJ2-3; D unresolved. The CDR3 is 12 residues long. Germline V lookup: CDR1 SEHNR, CDR2 FQNEAQ (reference sequence). The V end was cut by 4 bases, the J end by 2 bases, with 4 bases between. CDR3 sequence (DNA): TGTGCCAGCAGCTCCGTCACAGATACGCAGTATTTT. Its translation is CASSSVTDTQYF.

The chain employs TRBV27 and TRBJ2-1, with 12 positions matching TRBD2. The CDR3 sequence is 14 residues long. J gave up 8 bases and V 5 bases, and 4 bases lay outside the gene matches. CDR1 is MNHEY and CDR2 is SMNVEV in the germline V gene (reference sequence). In DNA, the CDR3 is TGTGCCAGCAGTCTAGCGGGAGGGCCTGATGAGCAGTTCTTC. It translates to CASSLAGGPDEQFF.

The gene calls are TRBV6-1 and TRBJ2-3; 8 positions match TRBD1. The germline V gene has CDR1 MNHNS and CDR2 SASEGT. This CDR3 contains 14 residues. Germline trimming cut 6 bases from V and 2 bases from J; bases unmatched to any gene: 4. This CDR3 is CASSRTGNTDTQYF. DNA for the CDR3: TGTGCCAGCAGCCGGACAGGGAACACAGATACGCAGTATTTT.

The chain couples TRBV5-1 to TRBJ1-4, with TRBD1 matching over 7 bases. The CDR3 totals 15 residues. V trimming: 0 bases; J trimming: 3 bases; junction bases outside the gene matches: 2. CDR1 and CDR2 (germline): SGHRS, YFSETQ. The CDR3 DNA sequence: TGCGCCAGCAGCTTGGAGGGACAGTCTAATGAAAAACTGTTTTTT. Protein: CASSLEGQSNEKLFF.

CDR3 region: CASSLQGRLPSYEQYF. DNA of the CDR3: TGTGCCAGCAGCTTACAGGGCAGGCTACCTTCCTACGAGCAGTACTTC. The V and J genes are TRBV7-2 and TRBJ2-7; maybe TRBD1 (5 bases). The CDR3 contains 16 residues. The V gene lost 2 bases and the J gene lost 1 base, with 15 bases spanning the gap. Germline CDR1 reads SGHTA; CDR2 reads FQGNSA.

The chain joins TRBV2 to TRBJ1-1; the D gene is possibly TRBD1 (6 bases). This CDR3 is 15 amino acids long. CDR1 and CDR2 (germline): SNHLY, FYNNEI. V was clipped by 7 bases and J by 0 bases, with 15 bases between them. CDR3 sequence: CASNPGRGMNTEAFF. DNA of the CDR3: TGTGCCAGCAACCCTGGGAGGGGGATGAACACTGAAGCTTTCTTT.